The rows below give T cell receptor beta chains drawn from one sample of a study of shared clonotypes between healthy human individuals. Data came from immunoSEQ multiplex PCR; TCRdb stores just in-frame clones and leaves some out. The sample holds about a million clones, approximately 80% seen once. The sequencing sample was made of memory CD4+ T cells sorted from blood. Every receptor here comes from a man aged 18 to 35 in good health. The conserved cysteine and the conserved F or W are not part of the CDR3 here. Fields, in order: CDR3 protein, J gene, V gene, CDR3 length.

CDR3 protein: ASSPPGASVSPLH; J gene: TRBJ1-6; V gene: TRBV18; CDR3 length: 13
CDR3 protein: ASKRGDAFPPQH; J gene: TRBJ1-5; V gene: TRBV6-1; CDR3 length: 12
CDR3 protein: ASSLDEFRNTEAF; J gene: TRBJ1-1; V gene: TRBV13; CDR3 length: 13
CDR3 protein: ASSYAQVLGTGELF; J gene: TRBJ2-2; V gene: TRBV6-5; CDR3 length: 14
CDR3 protein: AWSPGLLDTDTQY; J gene: TRBJ2-3; V gene: TRBV30; CDR3 length: 13
CDR3 protein: ASSGTKQGRGETQY; J gene: TRBJ2-5; V gene: TRBV5-4; CDR3 length: 14
CDR3 protein: ASSMRELGEKLF; J gene: TRBJ1-4; V gene: TRBV19; CDR3 length: 12
CDR3 protein: ASSSSRQRSQPQH; J gene: TRBJ1-5; V gene: TRBV7-2; CDR3 length: 13
CDR3 protein: ASSRYAGGNYEQY; J gene: TRBJ2-7; V gene: TRBV14; CDR3 length: 13
CDR3 protein: ASKGRTDSPLH; J gene: TRBJ1-6; V gene: TRBV6-6; CDR3 length: 11
CDR3 protein: ASRLVDNSPLH; J gene: TRBJ1-6; V gene: TRBV6-1; CDR3 length: 11
CDR3 protein: ATSSMQYPSTDTQY; J gene: TRBJ2-3; V gene: TRBV15; CDR3 length: 14
CDR3 protein: ASSSPTGMTYNEQF; J gene: TRBJ2-1; V gene: TRBV6-6; CDR3 length: 14
CDR3 protein: ASSTRNTQY; J gene: TRBJ2-3; V gene: TRBV27; CDR3 length: 9
CDR3 protein: ATHRTGDPNQPQH; J gene: TRBJ1-5; V gene: TRBV10-3; CDR3 length: 13
CDR3 protein: ASGTSGTTDTQY; J gene: TRBJ2-3; V gene: TRBV19; CDR3 length: 12
CDR3 protein: ASSLGGQSVPLH; J gene: TRBJ1-6; V gene: TRBV5-1; CDR3 length: 12
CDR3 protein: ASSKDGGSYEQY; J gene: NA; V gene: TRBV6-5; CDR3 length: 12
CDR3 protein: AAILNDRGLSLNTEAF; J gene: TRBJ1-1; V gene: TRBV10-2; CDR3 length: 16
CDR3 protein: ASSPDQGYEQY; J gene: TRBJ2-7; V gene: TRBV19; CDR3 length: 11
CDR3 protein: ASSGLGETQY; J gene: TRBJ2-5; V gene: TRBV6-5; CDR3 length: 10
CDR3 protein: ASSQSPKTQY; J gene: TRBJ2-5; V gene: TRBV23-1; CDR3 length: 10
CDR3 protein: AISALAGSPSYEQY; J gene: TRBJ2-7; V gene: TRBV10-3; CDR3 length: 14
CDR3 protein: AIRGQTNQPQH; J gene: TRBJ1-5; V gene: TRBV10-3; CDR3 length: 11
CDR3 protein: ASSLGVSANTGELF; J gene: TRBJ2-2; V gene: TRBV5-1; CDR3 length: 14
CDR3 protein: ASSPMGETQY; J gene: TRBJ2-5; V gene: TRBV18; CDR3 length: 10
CDR3 protein: ASSSQTSGAEQF; J gene: TRBJ2-1; V gene: TRBV5-4; CDR3 length: 12
CDR3 protein: ASSTSGTVRETQY; J gene: TRBJ2-5; V gene: TRBV28; CDR3 length: 13
CDR3 protein: ASSSPPGLALTEAF; J gene: TRBJ1-1; V gene: TRBV7-9; CDR3 length: 14